What follows are 17 T cell receptor beta chains derived from one specimen sequenced in a study of beta chain features in type 1 diabetes. Broader study findings: When Type 1 diabetes patients were examined, their TCRB CDR3s proved moderately but significantly shorter in all four CD4+ subsets.

Their recognized antigens are unknown. Sequenced material consisted of expressed TCRB transcripts (all of the isolated RNA was reverse transcribed). Sequencing used immunoSEQ multiplex PCR; TCRdb keeps in-frame clones, though not all of them. The data show around 150,000 clones, with roughly 9% seen just once and around 0.64% held by the top ten. Sequenced input: central memory CD4+ T cells from blood. These receptors came from a woman in her twenties or thirties with type 1 diabetes.

The gene calls are TRBV5-1 and TRBJ2-3, with TRBD2 identical over 12 bases. The CDR3 is 17 residues long. J gave up 2 bases and V 0 bases, and 4 bases lay outside the gene matches. CDR1 is SGHRS and CDR2 is YFSETQ in the germline V gene. CDR3 loop: CASSLGGLAGLTDTQYF. The CDR3 bases are TGCGCCAGCAGCTTGGGGGGACTAGCGGGCCTCACAGATACGCAGTATTTT.

The table lists this clone with a few counts. V usage is TRBV7-9 and J usage is TRBJ2-2; D possibly corresponds to TRBD1 (5 bases). This CDR3 is built from 14 residues. Between the trimmed V and J ends, which lost 3 bases and 5 bases, there was a span of 10 bases. Germline V gene data show CDR1 as SEHNR and CDR2 as FQNEAQ (reference sequence). DNA for the CDR3: TGTGCCAGCAGCTTCTCCAGGGCGACCGGGGAGCTGTTTTTT. Its translation is CASSFSRATGELFF.

V and J are TRBV5-1 and TRBJ1-5; TRBD1 might be the D (6 bases). The V and J ends lost 4 bases and 5 bases respectively, with 10 bases between them. CDR1 SGHRS and CDR2 YFSETQ come from the germline V gene. The length of the CDR3 is 13 residues. The CDR3 DNA sequence: TGCGCCAGCAGCACGGACAGCGATCAGCCCCAGCATTTT. Protein product: CASSTDSDQPQHF.

This clone was seen a handful of times. The gene calls are TRBV19 and TRBJ1-2; D perhaps matches TRBD1 (5 bases). The germline V and J ends were trimmed by 9 bases and 4 bases, with 21 bases remaining between them. The germline V gene has CDR1 LNHDA and CDR2 SQIVND (reference sequence). There are 15 residues in the CDR3. CDR3 sequence reads: CASGGNGPRSYGYTF. The CDR3 bases are TGTGCCAGCGGGGGGAACGGGCCACGGAGCTATGGCTACACCTTC.

The V and J genes are TRBV19 and TRBJ2-1, with TRBD2 identical over 9 bases. There are 19 residues in the CDR3. J gave up 0 bases and V 0 bases, and 9 bases lay outside the gene matches. The germline CDR1 and CDR2 sequences are LNHDA and SQIVND (reference sequence). CDR3 residues: CASSIDSPGLAYSYNEQFF. DNA for the CDR3: TGTGCCAGTAGTATAGATAGCCCCGGACTAGCGTACTCCTACAATGAGCAGTTCTTC.

Here the CDR3 reads CASSLTVGSFGANVLTF. CDR3 DNA sequence: TGTGCCAGCAGTTTAACAGTTGGGAGTTTTGGGGCCAACGTCCTGACTTTC. J is TRBJ2-6 and V is TRBV28, with D perhaps matching TRBD2 (5 bases). CDR1 and CDR2 (germline): MDHEN, SYDVKM. This CDR3 has 17 residues. The germline V and J ends were trimmed by 2 bases and 3 bases, with 14 bases remaining between them.

This clone was observed a few times. V usage is TRBV5-1 and J usage is TRBJ1-1, with D perhaps matching TRBD1 (5 bases). This CDR3 has 13 residues. Germline CDR1 SGHRS, CDR2 YFSETQ. V was shortened by 4 bases and J by 5 bases, with 12 bases between the two germline ends. CDR3 amino acids: CASSRQGETEAFF. CDR3 coding DNA: TGCGCCAGCAGCCGCCAGGGTGAAACTGAAGCTTTCTTT.

This clone occurred a few times. The J gene is TRBJ2-1, the V gene TRBV7-9, with D hard to call. The ends were cut back, 2 bases at V and 8 bases at J, with 10 bases in the middle. Per the germline V gene, CDR1 is SEHNR and CDR2 is FQNEAQ (reference sequence). This CDR3 is built from 13 residues. CDR3 protein: CASSLSTLHEQFF. The CDR3 region has the DNA TGTGCCAGCAGCTTATCGACATTACATGAGCAGTTCTTC.

The chain's CDR3 is CASSILNYGYTF. As DNA, the CDR3 is TGTGCCAGTAGTATACTCAACTATGGCTACACCTTC. V usage is TRBV19 and J usage is TRBJ1-2; D unclear. This CDR3 has 12 residues. The V and J ends lost 2 bases and 2 bases respectively, with 3 bases between them. Germline CDR1 reads LNHDA; CDR2 reads SQIVND (reference sequence).

V gene TRBV30 combines with J gene TRBJ2-3, with 7 nucleotides matching TRBD2. V gave up 4 bases and J gave up 6 bases; unmatched junction bases: 7. Germline V gives CDR1 GTSNPN, CDR2 SVGIG (reference sequence). The CDR3 runs to 13 residues. CDR3 residues: CAWTSGNGDTQYF. The CDR3 nucleotides read TGTGCCTGGACAAGCGGGAATGGGGATACGCAGTATTTT.

V is TRBV4-1 and J is TRBJ1-2, with D possibly matching TRBD1 (5 bases). Trimming removed 0 bases from V and 5 bases from J, with 13 bases in between. CDR1 is MGHRA, CDR2 YSYEKL, per germline. The CDR3 is made up of 15 amino acids. The CDR3 protein is CASSQDSGTAYGYTF. In DNA form, the CDR3 reads TGCGCCAGCAGCCAAGATTCAGGGACTGCTTATGGCTACACCTTC.

This rearrangement joins TRBV18 to TRBJ2-1, with D possibly TRBD2 on 6 matching bases. Germline values: CDR1 KGHSH, CDR2 LQKENI. Between the trimmed V and J ends, which lost 0 bases and 10 bases, there was a span of 10 bases. This CDR3 contains 13 residues. The CDR3, as DNA: TGTGCCAGCTCACCACCGCAGGAGGGGGAGCAGTTCTTC. Translating gives CASSPPQEGEQFF.

This clone was detected a few times. V gene TRBV29-1 combines with J gene TRBJ2-3; D is perhaps TRBD1 (6 bases). This CDR3 is 13 amino acids long. Germline V CDR1 and CDR2: SQVTM, ANQGSEA. V dropped 7 bases and J dropped 0 bases, with 11 bases sitting between them. The chain's CDR3 is CSARQESTDTQYF. CDR3 nucleotide sequence: TGCAGCGCCAGACAGGAGAGCACAGATACGCAGTATTTT.

The chain links TRBV7-2 to TRBJ2-1; the match to TRBD2 covers 11 bases. The CDR3 is 16 residues long. Germline CDR1 is SGHTA and CDR2 is FQGNSA. The trim removed 4 bases at V and 7 bases at J, leaving 9 bases unmatched. The CDR3 coding sequence is TGTGCCAGCAGCTCAGTATTAGCGGGAGGGCGAAATGAGCAGTTCTTC. Translating it yields CASSSVLAGGRNEQFF.

This clone was counted between two and nine times. The V gene is TRBV27, the J gene TRBJ2-5; 8 nucleotides match TRBD2. Trimming removed 3 bases from V and 4 bases from J; junction bases left unmatched: 4. The CDR3 runs to 14 residues. From germline, CDR1 is MNHEY and CDR2 SMNVEV (reference sequence). The CDR3: CASSFSSGRETQYF. CDR3 DNA: TGTGCCAGCAGTTTCTCGAGCGGGAGAGAGACCCAGTACTTC.

The chain carries TRBV28 and TRBJ2-7; 7 nucleotides line up with TRBD1. V was pared by 1 base and J by 0 bases, with 12 bases of the junction left unmatched. The CDR3 is 18 residues long. Germline values: CDR1 MDHEN, CDR2 SYDVKM. As DNA, the CDR3 is TGTGCCAGCAGTTTATCCCTCCAGGGGGAGTCGAGCTCCTACGAGCAGTACTTC. Encoded protein: CASSLSLQGESSSYEQYF.

This clone was seen a few times. V and J are TRBV7-6 and TRBJ2-2, with D uncertain. The germline V and J ends were trimmed by 4 bases and 4 bases, with 7 bases remaining between them. Germline V gives CDR1 SGHVS, CDR2 FNYEAQ. This CDR3 has 13 amino acids. The CDR3: CASSSSVTGELFF. CDR3 DNA: TGTGCCAGCAGCTCGTCAGTCACCGGGGAGCTGTTTTTT. Filled out from reference TRBV7-6 and TRBJ2-2, the complete variable domain reads GAGVSQSPRYKVTKRGQDVALRCDPISGHVSLYWYRQALGQGPEFLTYFNYEAQQDKSGLPNDRFSAERPEGSISTLTIQRTEQRDSAMYRCASSSSVTGELFFGEGSRLTVL.